The present entry profiles one T cell receptor (beta chain) with its context. Its antigen is undetermined. Assay used: immunoSEQ multiplex PCR; TCRdb lists only in-frame clones, some missing. The data contain 2 million to 2.5 million clones, approximately 93% of them singletons. The entry originates in a study of shared clonotypes between healthy human individuals. Overall study results and limits: Approximately 4.6% of naive CD4 clonotypes were common to a few donors. The study's rarefaction showed incomplete sorted-subset sequencing despite large depth. On the whole, naive subsets had larger estimated richness than memory subsets had.

The CDR3 contains 14 residues. V dropped 5 bases and J dropped 10; count of bases not matched to a gene: 8. Per the germline V gene, CDR1 is MDHEN and CDR2 is SYDVKM. The chain links TRBV28 to TRBJ2-1, with 10 bases identical to TRBD2. This sequence originates from a man between 18 and 29 years old in good health. Some clones in this sample may be carry-over from other donors' samples. The material sequenced was naive CD4+ T cells from PBMCs. Indicated subset: CD45RA+ positively selected. This CDR3 is CASSGSGRAGEQFF. Here the CDR3 DNA reads TGTGCCAGCAGTGGCAGCGGGAGGGCGGGAGAGCAGTTCTTC.